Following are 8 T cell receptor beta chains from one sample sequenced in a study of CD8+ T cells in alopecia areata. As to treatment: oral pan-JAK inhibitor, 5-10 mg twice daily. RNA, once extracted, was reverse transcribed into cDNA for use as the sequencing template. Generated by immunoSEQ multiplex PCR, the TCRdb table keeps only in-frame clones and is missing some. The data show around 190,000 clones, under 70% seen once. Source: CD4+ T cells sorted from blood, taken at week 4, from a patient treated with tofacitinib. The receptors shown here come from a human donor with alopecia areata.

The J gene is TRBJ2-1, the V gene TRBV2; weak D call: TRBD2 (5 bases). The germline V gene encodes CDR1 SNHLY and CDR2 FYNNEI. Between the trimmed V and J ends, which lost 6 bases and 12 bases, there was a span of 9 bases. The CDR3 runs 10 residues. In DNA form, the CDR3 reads TGTGCCAGCAGCGGGATCTCGCAGTTCTTC. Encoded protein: CASSGISQFF. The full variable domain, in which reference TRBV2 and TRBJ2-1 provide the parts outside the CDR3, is EPEVTQTPSHQVTQMGQEVILRCVPISNHLYFYWYRQILGQKVEFLVSFYNNEISEKSEIFDDQFSVERPDGSNFTLKIRSTKLEDSAMYFCASSGISQFFGPGTRLTVL.

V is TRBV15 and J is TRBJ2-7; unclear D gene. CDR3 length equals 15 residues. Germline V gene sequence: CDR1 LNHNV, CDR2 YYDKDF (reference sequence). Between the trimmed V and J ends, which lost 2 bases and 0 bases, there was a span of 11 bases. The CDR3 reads CATSRTTDFSYEQYF. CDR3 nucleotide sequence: TGTGCCACCAGCAGAACGACGGATTTCTCCTACGAGCAGTACTTC.

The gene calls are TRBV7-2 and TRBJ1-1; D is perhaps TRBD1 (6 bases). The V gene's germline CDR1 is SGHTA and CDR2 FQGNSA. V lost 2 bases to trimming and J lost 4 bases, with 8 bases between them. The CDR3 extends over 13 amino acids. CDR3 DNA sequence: TGTGCCAGCAGCTTATCGACAGGCACTGAAGCTTTCTTT. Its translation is CASSLSTGTEAFF.

The CDR3 is CASSPTLSGTRVGYTF. The CDR3 coding sequence is TGCGCCAGCTCACCAACCTTAAGCGGGACGCGCGTCGGCTACACCTTC. The chain links TRBV4-3 to TRBJ1-2; D might be TRBD1 (5 bases). This CDR3 comprises 16 residues. V dropped 8 bases and J dropped 8 bases, with 27 bases sitting between them. Germline-derived CDR1 and CDR2 are LGHNA and YSLEER.

Here the CDR3 DNA reads TGCAGCGTTGCCGGGACTAGAGGCGATACGCAGTATTTT. It yields the protein CSVAGTRGDTQYF. The chain joins TRBV29-1 to TRBJ2-3; 8 nucleotides match TRBD2. Looked up from germline, CDR1 is SQVTM and CDR2 is ANQGSEA. Trimming took 4 bases from V and 6 from J; bases not matched to a gene: 6. The CDR3 has 13 residues.

The CDR3 DNA is TGTGCCTGGAGTGTACAGGGGGCAGGTAATCAGCCCCAGCATTTT. It yields the protein CAWSVQGAGNQPQHF. J is TRBJ1-5 and V is TRBV30, with 9 bases matching TRBD1. The CDR3 is 15 amino acids. The germline V gene encodes CDR1 GTSNPN and CDR2 SVGIG (reference sequence). V lost 0 bases and J lost 4; bases outside the gene matches: 4.

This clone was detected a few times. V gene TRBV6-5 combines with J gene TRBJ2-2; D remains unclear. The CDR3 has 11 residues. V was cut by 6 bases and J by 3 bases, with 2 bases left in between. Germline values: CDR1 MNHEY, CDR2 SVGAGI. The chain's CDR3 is CASRHTGELFF. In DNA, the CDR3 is TGTGCCAGCAGACACACCGGGGAGCTGTTTTTT.

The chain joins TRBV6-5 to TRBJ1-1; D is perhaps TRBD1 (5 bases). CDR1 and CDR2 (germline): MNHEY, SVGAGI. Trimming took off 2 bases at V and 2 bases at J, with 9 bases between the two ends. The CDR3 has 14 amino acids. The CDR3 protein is CASSYDRSNTEAFF. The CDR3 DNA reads TGTGCCAGCAGTTACGACAGATCAAACACTGAAGCTTTCTTT.